This TCR beta chain was sequenced for a study of blood T cell repertoires in COVID-19. Those who participated ranged in age from roughly 18 to 89 years and resided in under 25 US areas. Clinical histories supplied by participants themselves formed the basis of cohort assignment. Authors' methods: Cell counts per sample came from amplifying reference gene primers. Assay used: immunoSEQ multiplex PCR; TCRdb lists only in-frame clones, some missing. That table gives V, J and clone size, and the DNA gave D and trimming. The data contain over 250,000 clones, about 89% of them singletons. Sequenced input: PBMCs or T cells enriched from blood (not recorded which). The clonotype comes from a man aged 35 to 55 who had recovered from COVID-19.

CDR3 in amino acids: CASSRTGGYNEQFF. For the CDR3, the DNA is TGTGCCAGCAGCCGGACAGGGGGTTACAATGAGCAGTTCTTC. The chain joins TRBV7-3 to TRBJ2-1; 10 bases map to TRBD1. The CDR3 sequence is 14 residues long. The J segment lost 4 bases and the V segment lost 5 bases, leaving 2 bases of the junction unmatched. Germline V CDR1 and CDR2: SGHTA, FQGTGA.